This is a list of T cell receptor beta chains from one sample in a study of blood T cell repertoires in COVID-19. Data came from immunoSEQ multiplex PCR; TCRdb stores just in-frame clones and leaves some out. This sample yields 250,000 or so clones, of which 70% to 90% are seen a single time; approximately 10% belongs to the top ten. Sequenced sample: PBMCs or T cells enriched from blood (not recorded which). The receptors were gathered from a man younger than 40 who had recovered from COVID-19. Both conserved end residues are part of each CDR3. Fields, in order: CDR3 DNA, CDR3 protein, J gene, D gene, V gene, clone size. The D gene is left open where the match is weak. For some rows the clone size is stated as once, few or many, or as a class when expanded; others skip it.

TGTGCCAGCAGTGAATACGCGGGGGACGGTTATAATTCACCCCTCCACTTT	CASSEYAGDGYNSPLHF	TRBJ1-6	NA	TRBV6-1	NA
TGTGCCAGCAGCTTCGGACAGGGGGGGTTGCATGGCTACACCTTC	CASSFGQGGLHGYTF	TRBJ1-2	TRBD1	TRBV7-2	NA
TGCAGCGCCCAAAAGGAGCGCAGAACTGAAGCTTTCTTT	CSAQKERRTEAFF	TRBJ1-1	NA	TRBV29-1	NA
TGTGCCAGCAGGTCGACAGGGTTTGTCTACACCTTC	CASRSTGFVYTF	TRBJ1-2	TRBD1	TRBV28	NA
TGTGCCAGCAGTGAGACCGGGACAGGGGACGCGTATGAGCAGTTCTTC	CASSETGTGDAYEQFF	TRBJ2-1	TRBD1	TRBV6-2/TRBV6-3	NA
TGTGCCACCGTGGACAGGTCGGCCGGGGAGCTGTTTTTT	CATVDRSAGELFF	TRBJ2-2	TRBD1	TRBV28	NA
TGTGCCAGCAGGATACAGGGACAGAATGAAAAACTGTTTTTT	CASRIQGQNEKLFF	TRBJ1-4	TRBD1	TRBV6-6	NA
TGTGCCAGCAGCCAAGATAACTCTGGAAACACCATATATTTT	CASSQDNSGNTIYF	TRBJ1-3	NA	TRBV3-1/TRBV3-2	NA
TGTGCCAGCAGCGTAGATACAGGGAGAGGCACTGAAGCTTTCTTT	CASSVDTGRGTEAFF	TRBJ1-1	NA	TRBV9	NA
TGTGCCAGCATGGGCGGGAGGCGCGCCTCCGGTGAGCAGTTCTTC	CASMGGRRASGEQFF	TRBJ2-1	TRBD2	TRBV7-8	NA
TGTGCCAGCAGTACCAGTGGACACCCCAATGGCTACACCTTC	CASSTSGHPNGYTF	TRBJ1-2	NA	TRBV27	once
TGTGCCAGCTCAGCAGGACGGACAGGGAGCGCAGATACGCAGTATTTT	CASSAGRTGSADTQYF	TRBJ2-3	TRBD1	TRBV18	NA
TGTGCCAGCAGCTTGGCCGGGAATAATGAGCAGTTCTTC	CASSLAGNNEQFF	TRBJ2-1	NA	TRBV5-4	NA
TGTGCCAGCAGCCTCTATGGAGACGGGAGTGGACACAATGAGCAGTTCTTC	CASSLYGDGSGHNEQFF	TRBJ2-1	NA	TRBV27	NA
TGTGCCAGCAGCGACAGTTGGTTGGACACCATATATTTT	CASSDSWLDTIYF	TRBJ1-3	NA	TRBV7-9	NA
TGTGCCAGCAGCCTGAATTTTATTCAGGGTATGAACACTGAAGCTTTCTTT	CASSLNFIQGMNTEAFF	TRBJ1-1	NA	TRBV7-8	NA
TGTGCCAGCAGCGTAGGTAGCTCCTATAATTCACCCCTCCACTTT	CASSVGSSYNSPLHF	TRBJ1-6	NA	TRBV9	NA
TGTGCCAGCAGCTATTGGGGACAGGGTTACGAGCAGTACTTC	CASSYWGQGYEQYF	TRBJ2-7	TRBD1	TRBV7-2	NA
TGTGCCAGCAGTCTCGGGACAGGGGATGACTATGGCTACACCTTC	CASSLGTGDDYGYTF	TRBJ1-2	TRBD1	TRBV28	NA
TGTGCCATCAGTATACTACAGGGTAGTCTGGAGACCCAGTACTTC	CAISILQGSLETQYF	TRBJ2-5	NA	TRBV10-3	NA
TGTGCCAGCAGCTTAGACAGGGCTTACGAGCAGTACTTC	CASSLDRAYEQYF	TRBJ2-7	NA	TRBV11-2	NA
TGTGCCAGCAGTAGACAGGGAAACTATGGCTACACCTTC	CASSRQGNYGYTF	TRBJ1-2	TRBD1	TRBV7-3	once
TGTGCCACCAGTGATTCGCGGGGGGGCGGGAAAGAGACCCAGTACTTC	CATSDSRGGGKETQYF	TRBJ2-5	TRBD2	TRBV24-1	once
TGTGCCAGCAGATCCGGGACAGGGGCCTATGGCTACACCTTC	CASRSGTGAYGYTF	TRBJ1-2	TRBD1	TRBV6-4	NA
TGTGCCAGCAATACCGGGACAGCCTCACCCCTCCACTTT	CASNTGTASPLHF	TRBJ1-6	TRBD1	TRBV12-3/TRBV12-4	NA
TGCGCCTCCGGTAATAGCAATCAGCCCCAGCATTTT	CASGNSNQPQHF	TRBJ1-5	NA	TRBV10-1	once
TGTGCCAGCAGTGAAGCGTTGGGACAGGGGGTTTACGAGCAGTACTTC	CASSEALGQGVYEQYF	TRBJ2-7	TRBD1	TRBV6-1	once
TGCAGCGTTGAAGGAATTCCAGGGTTATACGGCTACACCTTC	CSVEGIPGLYGYTF	TRBJ1-2	NA	TRBV29-1	NA
TGTGCCAGCAGTTTCAGCGCAGCCTACGAGCAGTACTTC	CASSFSAAYEQYF	TRBJ2-7	NA	TRBV28	NA
TGTGCCAGCATACCTGGGGACTATCCGAGTGATGAGCAGTTCTTC	CASIPGDYPSDEQFF	TRBJ2-1	TRBD2	TRBV7-8	NA
TGTGCCAGCGCTTTAGCGGTCGCGACAGATACGCAGTATTTT	CASALAVATDTQYF	TRBJ2-3	NA	TRBV6-5	NA
TGTGCCAGCTCACCAGGGACAGGGGGACTTTCTGGAAACACCATATATTTT	CASSPGTGGLSGNTIYF	TRBJ1-3	TRBD1	TRBV18	NA
TGTGCCAGCAGCTTGGGACAGGGCTATGGCTACACCTTC	CASSLGQGYGYTF	TRBJ1-2	TRBD1	TRBV7-3	NA
TGTGCCTGGGCCGGTCTAGCTACCGGGGAGCTGTTTTTT	CAWAGLATGELFF	TRBJ2-2	NA	TRBV30	NA
TGTGCCAGCAGCTTGGCCGGTGGTAGTTTTGATTCACCCCTCCACTTT	CASSLAGGSFDSPLHF	TRBJ1-6	NA	TRBV5-6	NA
TGTGCCAGCAGCCGAAATCAGGTACGGCCCCAGCATTTT	CASSRNQVRPQHF	TRBJ1-5	NA	TRBV5-6	NA
TGTGCCAGCAGCCCAAGGCAGGGGGCTGAGCAGTTCTTC	CASSPRQGAEQFF	TRBJ2-1	TRBD1	TRBV14	NA
TGTGCCTGGAGTGTATCGAGGACAGGGGTTTTTTGGGGTGGGGATTCACCCCTCCACTTT	CAWSVSRTGVFWGGDSPLHF	TRBJ1-6	TRBD1	TRBV30	NA
TGTGCCAGCAGCCTCAACGGAAACATTCAGTACTTC	CASSLNGNIQYF	TRBJ2-4	NA	TRBV11-2	NA
TGTGCCATCAGGCCAGACAGGGGGAACACCGGGGAGCTGTTTTTT	CAIRPDRGNTGELFF	TRBJ2-2	TRBD1	TRBV10-3	NA
TGCGCCAGCAGCTACCCGACACGGCAGACAGGGTGGGGGGACACAGATACGCAGTATTTT	CASSYPTRQTGWGDTDTQYF	TRBJ2-3	NA	TRBV5-1	NA
TGTGCCAGCAGCTACAGCGGGCCCTCCTACGAGCAGTACTTC	CASSYSGPSYEQYF	TRBJ2-7	NA	TRBV7-2	NA